This record covers a single T cell receptor (beta chain). Its matching antigen is unknown. The junction departs from the called germline gene at one end, perhaps through a read error. Other DNA variants within this sample encode the same CDR3. The data originate from a study of cytomegalovirus exposure and HLA in healthy donors. The germline CDR1 and CDR2 sequences are MDHEN and SYDVKM. The CDR3 runs to 12 residues. Amplification used 60 Vbeta primers and 13 Jbeta primers. Using immunoSEQ multiplex PCR, the repertoire was profiled, and TCRdb retains in-frame clones only, with some absent. The data show about 190,000 clones, roughly four fifths seen once. General observations from the study: Accounts indicate the classifier identified cytomegalovirus status with strong specificity and sensitivity. One cluster of highly shared sequence variants probably arose as a sequencing artifact. Later, an analysis showed that TCR beta chains associated with HLA were more clonally expanded than others that were equally common. Most TCR beta V segments were productive about 90% or about 30% of the time in an earlier analysis.

The genes are TRBV28 and TRBJ1-1; the D gene is possibly TRBD1 (6 bases). The material sequenced was PBMCs. The TCR comes from a woman aged 25 to 39 in good health and CMV-seropositive. The DNA for the CDR3 is TGTGCCAGCAGTTTCACACAGGGTAAAGCCTTCTTT. It codes for CASSFTQGKAFF.